This TCR beta chain appears in the sequencing data of a study of blood T cell repertoires in COVID-19 (dated by TCRdb to 2018 to 2020). Regarding the complete study: The collaborator samples originated in the United States, Italy and Spain and spanned the acute and convalescent phases of COVID-19. The material from the prospective study consisted of cDNA or gDNA derived from T cells, B-cell-depleted T cells, or PBMCs. Deeply sampled blood TCRbeta repertoires from subjects exposed to, actively infected with, or recovered from COVID-19 were included in the dataset. The repertoires were released in a freely available public database meant as a resource for research on the immune response to SARS-CoV-2. The samples were drawn from the first 160 participants of the ongoing ImmuneRACE study and from over a thousand subjects provided by 6 global collaborators. Sample metadata almost always included a de-identified subject ID, COVID-19 status, age in years and sex. Where available, HLA class I and class II types were taken from metadata supplied by the sample provider and were not determined by assay-based typing. Broad study findings and their caveats: The quantity of clinical and demographic metadata differed by source and by participant and was supplied without curation.

The immunoSEQ Assay, a bias-controlled multiplex PCR, was used to amplify TCRbeta CDR3 regions from genomic DNA. In the original analysis: The number of nucleated cells in each sample was estimated by amplification of reference gene primers within the assay. To quantify the absolute abundance of each unique TCRbeta CDR3 rearrangement, sequence reads were collapsed and filtered. Productive Simpson clonality was computed per sample as the square root of Simpson's diversity index over productive rearrangements. TCRdb's version of the immuneACCESS table is confined to in-frame rearrangements and falls short of the full clone set. An unresolved V gene accounts for under half of the shortfall where checked; the remainder is of unknown origin. V and J calls and clone size are copied from that table; D and trimming were computed from the DNA. The sample table contains 150,000 to 200,000 clones; only one count was recorded for about 92% of them. The top ten clonotypes cover 18% of the sample.

CDR1 and CDR2 were assigned from the germline V gene (reference sequence) as LNHDA and SQIVND. Trimming removed 4 bases from V and 3 bases from J; the gene matches leave 2 bases unexplained. From its cysteine to its phenylalanine, the CDR3 spans 13 amino acids. Only CDR3 DNA is held: 39 bases, read in frame from base 1. For this clone: What antigen it recognizes has not been identified. No base-level quality is on record; no much larger clone is a single base apart.

Each collaborating institution followed its own protocols to collect whole blood in K2EDTA tubes. For TCRbeta analysis, collaborator samples were shipped as frozen whole blood, as isolated PBMCs, or as DNA extracted from either sample type. The TCR originated in a man aged 55 to 69 with active or convalescent COVID-19. The chain employs TRBV19 and TRBJ1-2; the central 7 bases match TRBD1. The specimen sequenced was peripheral blood. The nucleotide sequence reads as follows: TGTGCCAGTAGTAGAGACAGGGACTATGGCTACACCTTC. This gives the protein CASSRDRDYGYTF. Extended through the reference TRBV19 and TRBJ1-2 proteins, this CDR3 yields the full variable domain: DGGITQSPKYLFRKEGQNVTLSCEQNLNHDAMYWYRQDPGQGLRLIYYSQIVNDFQKGDIAEGYSVSREKKESFPLTVTSAQKNPTAFYLCASSRDRDYGYTFGSGTRLTVV.